Following are 22 T cell receptor beta chains from one sample sequenced in a study of cytomegalovirus exposure and HLA in healthy donors. PCR used 60 Vbeta primers and 13 Jbeta primers. TCRdb's table, derived via immunoSEQ multiplex PCR, lists solely in-frame clones and lacks some. The sample includes 150,000 to 200,000 clones, roughly 85% of them seen just once. Sequenced: PBMCs. All receptors come from a woman between 50 and 59 years old in good health and CMV-seronegative.

J is TRBJ2-1 and V is TRBV6-5; D possibly corresponds to TRBD1 (6 bases). CDR3 size: 13 residues. Per the germline V gene, CDR1 is MNHEY and CDR2 is SVGAGI. V was clipped by 3 bases and J by 9 bases, with 12 bases between them. CDR3 protein: CASSYLGAGEQFF. For the CDR3, the DNA is TGTGCCAGCAGTTATTTGGGGGCGGGTGAGCAGTTCTTC.

V usage is TRBV2 and J usage is TRBJ1-1; 9 bases line up with TRBD1. The V gene end was trimmed by 6 bases and the J gene end by 8 bases; junction bases not matched to a gene: 7. Germline CDR1 is SNHLY and CDR2 is FYNNEI. The CDR3 runs to 13 residues. The CDR3 sequence is CASRTTGGVEAFF. The CDR3 DNA follows: TGTGCCAGCAGGACGACAGGGGGAGTGGAAGCTTTCTTT.

This clone came up a few times. This chain joins TRBV6-1 and TRBJ2-7, with 8 bases that match TRBD2. Germline V CDR1 and CDR2: MNHNS, SASEGT. There are 14 residues in the CDR3. V lost 0 bases and J lost 6; bases outside the gene matches: 4. In DNA, the CDR3 is TGTGCCAGCAGTGAAGCGGGGGCGGGGGGCGAGCAGTACTTC. It translates to CASSEAGAGGEQYF.

CDR3 in DNA: TGTGCCTGGAGGCCGGGACACCAGTATGGCTACACCTTC. This encodes CAWRPGHQYGYTF. The genes are TRBV30 and TRBJ1-2; the D gene is possibly TRBD1 (6 bases). The CDR3 is made up of 13 amino acids. Trimming pared 3 bases from V and 5 bases from J, leaving 13 bases between. CDR1 and CDR2 (germline): GTSNPN, SVGIG (reference sequence).

The chain carries TRBV5-1 and TRBJ2-1, with D possibly TRBD2 on 6 matching bases. CDR1 and CDR2 (germline): SGHRS, YFSETQ. The CDR3 sequence is 13 residues long. V lost 4 bases, J lost 10 bases, and 15 bases lay in between. CDR3 residues: CASSPGLFTEQFF. CDR3 nucleotides: TGCGCCAGCAGCCCGGGACTTTTTACGGAGCAGTTCTTC.

The chain is built from TRBV9 and TRBJ2-1; tentative D call: TRBD1 (5 bases). In germline, CDR1 is SGDLS, CDR2 YYNGEE. This CDR3 contains 16 residues. Trimming took off 0 bases at V and 4 bases at J, with 14 bases between the two ends. For the CDR3, the DNA is TGTGCCAGCAGCGTAGTAGCAGGGCCATGGTACAATGAGCAGTTCTTC. Amino acids: CASSVVAGPWYNEQFF.

This clone has a single count. The chain employs TRBV11-2 and TRBJ1-1; D not certain. This CDR3 is 11 amino acids long. The germline V gene has CDR1 SGHAT and CDR2 FQNNGV. V lost 6 bases, J lost 3 bases, and 5 bases lay in between. CDR3 loop: CASREYTEAFF. CDR3 bases: TGTGCCAGCAGAGAGTACACTGAAGCTTTCTTT.

The CDR3 here is CASRALAGANEQFF. The CDR3 nucleotides are TGTGCCAGCAGGGCGCTAGCGGGAGCTAATGAGCAGTTCTTC. This chain joins TRBV6-5 and TRBJ2-1; TRBD2 aligns across 10 bases. Trimming took 6 bases from V and 7 from J; bases not matched to a gene: 6. The CDR3 has 14 amino acids. Germline V gene sequence: CDR1 MNHEY, CDR2 SVGAGI.

CDR3 DNA: TGTGCCAGCAGTCCTCGGACTAGCGGGAGGTCCTACAATGAGCAGTTCTTC. Its translation is CASSPRTSGRSYNEQFF. V and J are TRBV2 and TRBJ2-1; TRBD2 matches 14 bases. There are 17 residues in the CDR3. From germline, CDR1 is SNHLY and CDR2 FYNNEI. The V segment lost 5 bases and the J segment 1 base; nucleotides outside the gene matches: 4. Supplemented by reference TRBV2 and TRBJ2-1, the full variable domain reads EPEVTQTPSHQVTQMGQEVILRCVPISNHLYFYWYRQILGQKVEFLVSFYNNEISEKSEIFDDQFSVERPDGSNFTLKIRSTKLEDSAMYFCASSPRTSGRSYNEQFFGPGTRLTVL.

This clone has only one observation. The gene calls are TRBV2 and TRBJ1-5; D not resolved. Germline CDR1 reads SNHLY; CDR2 reads FYNNEI. V lost 8 bases and J lost 0, with 20 bases in between. The CDR3 covers 17 residues. The CDR3 protein is CASGTKILVVSNQPQHF. The DNA of the CDR3 is TGTGCCAGCGGAACTAAGATCTTGGTAGTTAGCAATCAGCCCCAGCATTTT.

The chain has TRBV10-3 and TRBJ2-3; D is possibly TRBD1 (6 bases). V lost 0 bases and J lost 3, with 10 bases in between. Germline loops: CDR1 ENHRY, CDR2 SYGVKD. The CDR3 contains 15 residues. The DNA of the CDR3 is TGTGCCATCAGTGAGTCTACAGGGACGACAGATACGCAGTATTTT. Protein: CAISESTGTTDTQYF.

This clone was seen only once. The chain combines TRBV29-1 with TRBJ1-2; 7 bases agree with TRBD1. This CDR3 is built from 11 residues. V was pared by 7 bases and J by 4 bases, with 3 bases of the junction left unmatched. Germline assignment: CDR1 SQVTM and CDR2 ANQGSEA. The DNA of the CDR3 is TGCAGCGGAGGGGGCGGCTATGGCTACACCTTC. Its protein product is CSGGGGYGYTF.

CDR3 bases: TGCGCCAGCAGCTTGGCCGACAGGGTAAATGAAAAACTGTTTTTT. This encodes CASSLADRVNEKLFF. V gene TRBV5-1 combines with J gene TRBJ1-4, with 7 positions matching TRBD1. The CDR3 totals 15 residues. V lost 0 bases and J lost 5; bases outside the gene matches: 4. Germline V gives CDR1 SGHRS, CDR2 YFSETQ.

The chain is built from TRBV11-2 and TRBJ2-2, with D maybe TRBD1 (6 bases). This CDR3 spans 13 amino acids. Trimming stripped 3 bases from V and 7 bases from J, with 9 bases between. The V gene's germline CDR1 is SGHAT and CDR2 FQNNGV. Here the CDR3 DNA reads TGTGCCAGCAGCTTTACAGGGATCGGGGAGCTGTTTTTT. It encodes CASSFTGIGELFF. The full variable domain, with the rest looked up from reference TRBV11-2 and TRBJ2-2, is EAGVAQSPRYKIIEKRQSVAFWCNPISGHATLYWYQQILGQGPKLLIQFQNNGVVDDSQLPKDRFSAERLKGVDSTLKIQPAKLEDSAVYLCASSFTGIGELFFGEGSRLTVL.

The gene calls are TRBV18 and TRBJ1-1; 9 positions agree with TRBD1. The CDR3 is 13 residues long. Germline CDR1 reads KGHSH; CDR2 reads LQKENI. The J segment lost 4 bases and the V segment lost 10 bases, leaving 7 bases of the junction unmatched. The CDR3: CATLQGASTEAFF. As DNA, the CDR3 is TGTGCCACCCTACAGGGGGCGTCCACTGAAGCTTTCTTT.

The V gene is TRBV28, the J gene TRBJ2-1; TRBD2 might be the D (6 bases). This CDR3 is built from 16 residues. The germline V gene encodes CDR1 MDHEN and CDR2 SYDVKM. Trimming stripped 4 bases from V and 0 bases from J, with 13 bases between. The CDR3, as DNA: TGTGCCAGCAGTTCTTTAGCGGAGAGCTCCTACAATGAGCAGTTCTTC. Translated, it gives CASSSLAESSYNEQFF.

The chain carries TRBV7-9 and TRBJ1-5, with 7 bases lining up with TRBD1. V shed 5 bases, J shed 0 bases, and the junction held 1 base outside the gene matches. The CDR3 has 14 residues. Germline V gene sequence: CDR1 SEHNR, CDR2 FQNEAQ (reference sequence). CDR3 nucleotide sequence: TGTGCCAGCAGCCACAGGGGTAGCAATCAGCCCCAGCATTTT. It codes for CASSHRGSNQPQHF.

This clone showed up just once. J is TRBJ2-7 and V is TRBV27; possible D gene TRBD1, 5 bases. Trimming left V 5 bases short and J 3 bases short, with 20 bases between. The CDR3 runs to 16 residues. Germline values: CDR1 MNHEY, CDR2 SMNVEV (reference sequence). DNA for the CDR3: TGTGCCAGCAGTGCCTTGACAGTATTGAAGGACTACGAGCAGTACTTC. The encoded protein is CASSALTVLKDYEQYF.

This clone occurred once. This rearrangement joins TRBV6-5 to TRBJ2-5; 13 bases align to TRBD2. TRBJ2-7 matches the DNA end more closely, so the J call is doubtful. This CDR3 has 16 amino acids. Germline values: CDR1 MNHEY, CDR2 SVGAGI. CDR3 amino acids: CASSYSGLAGAYEQYF. The CDR3 DNA is TGTGCCAGCAGTTACTCTGGACTAGCGGGAGCCTACGAGCAGTACTTC.

This rearrangement joins TRBV5-4 to TRBJ2-7; tentatively, D is TRBD1 (6 bases). CDR1 SGHNT and CDR2 YYREEE come from the germline V gene (reference sequence). V shed 2 bases and J shed 7 bases, with 10 bases lying between them. The CDR3 loop spans 12 amino acids. The CDR3 sequence: CASSLGQKEQYF. The CDR3 DNA sequence: TGTGCCAGCAGCTTAGGACAGAAGGAGCAGTACTTC.

This chain uses TRBV5-6 with TRBJ2-3, with TRBD1 identical over 7 bases. The germline CDR1 and CDR2 sequences are SGHDT and YYEEEE. There are 18 residues in the CDR3. V shed 3 bases and J 2 bases; nucleotides not matched to a gene: 15. This CDR3 reads CASSYYRGGVLITDTQYF. For the CDR3, the DNA is TGTGCCAGCAGCTACTACAGGGGTGGTGTTCTTATCACAGATACGCAGTATTTT.

The genes are TRBV10-1 and TRBJ2-1; possible D gene TRBD2, 6 bases. V was pared by 5 bases and J by 5 bases, with 22 bases between. CDR3 length: 17 residues. The V gene's germline CDR1 is WNHNN and CDR2 SYGVQD (reference sequence). The CDR3 reads CASSRSWRARGNNEQFF. The CDR3 DNA reads TGCGCCAGCAGTCGAAGCTGGAGGGCCCGGGGGAACAATGAGCAGTTCTTC.